A single sample gave rise to the 22 T cell receptor beta chains below, sequenced in a study of blood T cell repertoires in COVID-19. This table comes from immunoSEQ multiplex PCR, and its TCRdb copy is limited to in-frame clones, with some not included. The table records some 200,000 clones, over 80% of them present only once. The material sequenced was peripheral blood. These receptors originate from a woman aged 40 to 50 with acute or convalescent COVID-19.

This clone was found once. This chain links TRBV11-2 with TRBJ2-5, with 10 bases lining up with TRBD2. The J call could be wrong; TRBJ2-7 is a better fit for the DNA end. The CDR3 has 16 residues. Germline CDR1 and CDR2: SGHAT and FQNNGV. CDR3 coding DNA: TGTGCCAGCAGCTTAGGCCCCCAGCGGGGGGGCGGCGAGCAGTACTTC. Residues: CASSLGPQRGGGEQYF.

The rearrangement uses TRBV7-9 and TRBJ2-7, with D possibly matching TRBD2 (5 bases). CDR1 is SEHNR, CDR2 FQNEAQ, per germline (reference sequence). This CDR3 has 15 amino acids. Trimming took 2 bases from V and 4 from J, leaving 15 bases between them. Here the CDR3 reads CASSLISASGYEQYF. Written as DNA, the CDR3 is TGTGCCAGCAGCTTAATCTCGGCGTCGGGGTACGAGCAGTACTTC.

The chain combines TRBV5-4 with TRBJ1-5; the D gene is possibly TRBD1 (5 bases). The CDR3 loop spans 15 amino acids. Germline-derived CDR1 and CDR2 are SGHNT and YYREEE (reference sequence). V lost 0 bases and J 5 bases, leaving 12 bases between the germline ends. As DNA, the CDR3 is TGTGCCAGCAGCTTGGCCGACAGACCCGATCAGCCCCAGCATTTT. This translates into CASSLADRPDQPQHF.

The chain recombines TRBV5-1 with TRBJ1-1; D not certain. There are 15 residues in the CDR3. The germline CDR1 and CDR2 sequences are SGHRS and YFSETQ. The ends were cut back, 3 bases at V and 4 bases at J, with 16 bases in the middle. CDR3 DNA: TGCGCCAGCAGCTCCCCCGAGCGGGGTACCACTGAAGCTTTCTTT. This codes for CASSSPERGTTEAFF.

V usage is TRBV10-3 and J usage is TRBJ2-7, with 8 bases fitting TRBD1. The junction had 8 bases not matched to a gene; V was cut back by 0 bases and J by 4 bases. The germline V gene encodes CDR1 ENHRY and CDR2 SYGVKD. This CDR3 has 16 amino acids. The CDR3: CAISESLLTGEYEQYF. CDR3 nucleotide sequence: TGTGCCATCAGTGAGTCCCTCCTGACAGGGGAATACGAGCAGTACTTC.

This chain joins TRBV4-1 and TRBJ2-2; TRBD2 matches at 7 bases. The CDR3 runs to 16 residues. Germline CDR1 reads MGHRA; CDR2 reads YSYEKL. The J segment lost 0 bases and the V segment lost 6 bases, leaving 7 bases of the junction unmatched. The CDR3 here is CASRPTSASNTGELFF. The CDR3 coding sequence is TGCGCCAGCAGGCCTACTAGCGCCTCGAACACCGGGGAGCTGTTTTTT.

V usage is TRBV3-1 (or the pseudogene TRBV3-2) and J usage is TRBJ2-1, with TRBD2 identical over 10 bases. Losses at the gene ends were 0 bases for V and 10 bases for J; bases not matched to a gene: 12. The CDR3 runs 17 residues. In germline, CDR1 is LGHDT, CDR2 YNNKEL (reference sequence). The DNA of the CDR3 is TGTGCCAGCAGCCAAGATGGAGCGGGAGGGGACTTTGGGGAGCAGTTCTTC. Translated, it gives CASSQDGAGGDFGEQFF.

V and J are TRBV27 and TRBJ2-1; maybe TRBD2 (6 bases). Deletions cut 7 bases from V and 5 bases from J, with 12 bases between. The germline V gene encodes CDR1 MNHEY and CDR2 SMNVEV (reference sequence). CDR3 size: 13 residues. CDR3 sequence reads: CASTQGLHNEQFF. As DNA, the CDR3 is TGTGCCAGCACCCAGGGACTCCACAATGAGCAGTTCTTC.

The chain combines TRBV7-9 with TRBJ1-5; D unresolved. The germline V and J ends were trimmed by 4 bases and 2 bases, with 12 bases remaining between them. The CDR3 length is 15 residues. The V gene's germline CDR1 is SEHNR and CDR2 FQNEAQ (reference sequence). The CDR3 reads CASSSGGWGNQPQHF. As DNA, the CDR3 is TGTGCCAGCAGCTCGGGCGGGTGGGGCAATCAGCCCCAGCATTTT.

This rearrangement joins TRBV28 to TRBJ2-7, with D tentatively TRBD1 (5 bases). Trimming took 5 bases from V and 1 from J, leaving 15 bases between them. This CDR3 is 15 amino acids long. Looked up from germline, CDR1 is MDHEN and CDR2 is SYDVKM. This chain's CDR3 is CASSGHTDLSYEQYF. DNA for the CDR3: TGTGCCAGCAGTGGACACACGGACCTTTCCTACGAGCAGTACTTC.

V gene TRBV24-1 combines with J gene TRBJ2-1; 10 nucleotides agree with TRBD2. Germline CDR1 and CDR2: KGHDR and SFDVKD. The CDR3 runs 14 residues. Trimming cost V 6 bases and J 9 bases; bases outside gene matches: 7. CDR3 protein: CATSSGGAVGEQFF. CDR3 DNA: TGTGCCACCAGTAGCGGGGGGGCCGTAGGTGAGCAGTTCTTC.

The chain is built from TRBV6-5 and TRBJ2-7, with 12 positions matching TRBD2. Losses at the gene ends were 6 bases for V and 6 bases for J; bases not matched to a gene: 9. The CDR3 totals 15 residues. CDR1 and CDR2 (germline): MNHEY, SVGAGI. This CDR3 is CASRKPGLAGGEQYF. The CDR3 region has the DNA TGTGCCAGCAGAAAACCGGGACTAGCGGGTGGCGAGCAGTACTTC.

This chain joins TRBV6-5 and TRBJ1-2, with D uncertain. The CDR3 contains 13 residues. Germline V gene data show CDR1 as MNHEY and CDR2 as SVGAGI. With 0 bases removed from V and 2 bases from J, the gap between germline ends came to 4 bases. CDR3: CASSYSSNYGYTF. The DNA of the CDR3 is TGTGCCAGCAGTTACTCATCAAACTATGGCTACACCTTC.

As to this clone: This sample also contains other DNA sequences that code for the same CDR3. V and J are TRBV28 and TRBJ2-7; tentatively, D is TRBD1 (6 bases). CDR1 and CDR2 (germline): MDHEN, SYDVKM. The CDR3 is 13 amino acids. The V gene lost 6 bases and the J gene lost 4 bases, with 13 bases spanning the gap. CDR3 protein: CASSPGQSYEQYF. In DNA form, the CDR3 reads TGTGCCAGCAGCCCGGGACAATCGTACGAGCAGTACTTC.

The chain is built from TRBV30 and TRBJ1-6; D possibly corresponds to TRBD1 (5 bases). Looked up from germline, CDR1 is GTSNPN and CDR2 is SVGIG (reference sequence). The V gene lost 1 base and the J gene lost 8 bases, with 9 bases spanning the gap. This CDR3 has 13 residues. The CDR3 region has the DNA TGTGCCTGGAGTGCCCGGACACATTCACCCCTCCACTTT. Residues: CAWSARTHSPLHF.

This clone has a single count. The DNA for the CDR3 is TGTGCCAGCAGCTTAATTCCGCGGGGAGAGCACGCGGATTCACCCCTCCACTTT. It translates to CASSLIPRGEHADSPLHF. The V gene is TRBV7-9, the J gene TRBJ1-6; D uncertain. The CDR3 runs to 18 residues. CDR1 is SEHNR and CDR2 is FQNEAQ in the germline V gene (reference sequence). Trimming removed 2 bases at V and 8 bases at J, with 22 bases between.

This rearrangement joins TRBV14 to TRBJ2-1; a weak D match, TRBD2 (7 bases). Germline CDR1 is SGHDN and CDR2 is FVKESK. The ends were cut back, 3 bases at V and 10 bases at J, with 16 bases in the middle. This CDR3 is built from 14 residues. The CDR3 DNA reads as TGTGCCAGCAGCCATCTAATACAGGGAGGGGAGCAGTTCTTC. It codes for CASSHLIQGGEQFF. The full variable domain, with the rest looked up from reference TRBV14 and TRBJ2-1, is EAGVTQFPSHSVIEKGQTVTLRCDPISGHDNLYWYRRVMGKEIKFLLHFVKESKQDESGMPNNRFLAERTGGTYSTLKVQPAELEDSGVYFCASSHLIQGGEQFFGPGTRLTVL.

The chain links TRBV28 to TRBJ2-3; 13 positions match TRBD2. Unmatched junction bases numbered 19, after V lost 5 bases and J lost 2 bases. In germline, CDR1 is MDHEN, CDR2 SYDVKM. The CDR3 length is 21 residues. The DNA for the CDR3 is TGTGCCAGCAGTCCCCAATACGGACTAGCGGGGGTGGTTACTTCCACAGATACGCAGTATTTT. It yields the protein CASSPQYGLAGVVTSTDTQYF.

V is TRBV13 and J is TRBJ1-2, with 9 positions matching TRBD1. The CDR3 sequence is 15 residues long. The J segment lost 1 base and the V segment lost 3 bases, leaving 3 bases of the junction unmatched. CDR1 is PRHDT, CDR2 FYEKMQ, per germline (reference sequence). The chain's CDR3 is CASSFRDRDNYGYTF. In DNA form, the CDR3 reads TGTGCCAGCAGCTTCCGGGACAGGGATAACTATGGCTACACCTTC.

The rearrangement joins TRBV28 to TRBJ1-2; D is unclear. The CDR3 has 14 residues. The germline V gene encodes CDR1 MDHEN and CDR2 SYDVKM. With 6 bases removed from V and 5 bases from J, the gap between germline ends came to 16 bases. This CDR3 is CASSYPTGTYGYTF. In nucleotides, the CDR3 is TGTGCCAGCAGCTATCCGACGGGTACTTATGGCTACACCTTC.

This clone has more than one count but fewer than ten. The CDR3 sequence is CASSYDTQETQYF. CDR3 nucleotide sequence: TGTGCCAGCAGCTATGACACTCAAGAGACCCAGTACTTC. V usage is TRBV5-6 and J usage is TRBJ2-5; D gene unclear. The V end was cut by 3 bases, the J end by 2 bases, with 8 bases between. Per germline, CDR1 SGHDT and CDR2 YYEEEE. The CDR3 extends over 13 amino acids.

This CDR3 reads CASRPGTGRYTEAFF. The CDR3 DNA follows: TGTGCCAGCAGACCCGGGACAGGGAGATACACTGAAGCTTTCTTT. The V and J genes are TRBV2 and TRBJ1-1; 9 bases are a match to TRBD1. Trimming cost V 6 bases and J 3 bases; bases outside gene matches: 8. Germline values: CDR1 SNHLY, CDR2 FYNNEI. The CDR3 extends over 15 amino acids.